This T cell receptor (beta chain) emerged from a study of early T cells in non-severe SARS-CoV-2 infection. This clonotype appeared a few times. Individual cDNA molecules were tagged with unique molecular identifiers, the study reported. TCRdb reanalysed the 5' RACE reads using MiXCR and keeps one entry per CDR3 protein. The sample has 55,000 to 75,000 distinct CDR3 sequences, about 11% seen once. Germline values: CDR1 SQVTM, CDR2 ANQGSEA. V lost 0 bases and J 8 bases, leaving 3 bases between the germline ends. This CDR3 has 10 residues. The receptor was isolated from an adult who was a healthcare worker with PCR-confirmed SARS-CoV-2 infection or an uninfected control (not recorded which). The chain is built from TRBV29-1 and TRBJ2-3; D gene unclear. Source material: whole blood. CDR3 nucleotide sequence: TGCAGCGTTGAAGAAGGTACGCAGTATTTT. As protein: CSVEEGTQYF.